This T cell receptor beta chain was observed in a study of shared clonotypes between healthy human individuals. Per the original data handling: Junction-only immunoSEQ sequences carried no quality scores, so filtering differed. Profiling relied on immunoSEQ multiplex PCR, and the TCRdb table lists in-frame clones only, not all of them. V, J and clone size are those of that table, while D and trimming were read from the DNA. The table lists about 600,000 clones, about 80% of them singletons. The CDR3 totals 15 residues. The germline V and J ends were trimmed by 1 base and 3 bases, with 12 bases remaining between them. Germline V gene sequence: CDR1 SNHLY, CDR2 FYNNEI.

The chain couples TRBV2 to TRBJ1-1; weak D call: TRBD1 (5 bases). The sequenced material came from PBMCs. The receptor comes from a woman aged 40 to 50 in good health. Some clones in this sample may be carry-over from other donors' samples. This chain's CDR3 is CASSEGGGRDTEAFF. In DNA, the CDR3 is TGTGCCAGCAGTGAAGGTGGGGGGAGGGACACTGAAGCTTTCTTT.